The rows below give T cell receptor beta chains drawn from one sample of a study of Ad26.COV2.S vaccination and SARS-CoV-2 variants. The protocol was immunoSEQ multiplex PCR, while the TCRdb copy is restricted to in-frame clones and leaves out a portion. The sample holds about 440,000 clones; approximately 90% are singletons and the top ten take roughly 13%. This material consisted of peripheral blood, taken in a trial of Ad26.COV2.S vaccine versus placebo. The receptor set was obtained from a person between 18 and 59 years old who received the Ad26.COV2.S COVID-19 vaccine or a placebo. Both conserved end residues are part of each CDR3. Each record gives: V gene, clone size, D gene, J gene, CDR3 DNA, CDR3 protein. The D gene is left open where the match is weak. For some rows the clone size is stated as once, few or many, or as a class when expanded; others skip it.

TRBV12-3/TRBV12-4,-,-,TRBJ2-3,TGTGCCAGCCAAGTGGGGGGAGATACGCAGTATTTT,CASQVGGDTQYF
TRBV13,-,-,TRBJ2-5,TGTGCCAGCAGCTTAGAGGGACAAGAGACCCAGTACTTC,CASSLEGQETQYF
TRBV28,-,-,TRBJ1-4,TGTGCCAGCAGTTTGATCAGGCTTAATGAAAAACTGTTTTTT,CASSLIRLNEKLFF
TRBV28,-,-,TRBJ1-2,TGTGCCAGCAGTACCGTGACAGGTTACTATGGCTACACCTTC,CASSTVTGYYGYTF
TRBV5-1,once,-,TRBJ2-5,TGCGCCAGCAGCTTGGGACAGGGAGGAGAGACCCAGTACTTC,CASSLGQGGETQYF
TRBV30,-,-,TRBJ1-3,TGTGCCTGGAGTAAGGCTTCAGGAAACACCATATATTTT,CAWSKASGNTIYF
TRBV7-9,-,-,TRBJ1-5,TGTGCCAGCAGCTTAGCGGCGGGAACCAATCAGCCCCAGCATTTT,CASSLAAGTNQPQHF
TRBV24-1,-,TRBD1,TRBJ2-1,TGTGCCACCAGTCGAGGGGGGCGACAGGGGGCCCACAATGAGCAGTTCTTC,CATSRGGRQGAHNEQFF
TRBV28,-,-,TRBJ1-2,TGTGCCAGCAGTTCGTCCGTCTATGGCTACACCTTC,CASSSSVYGYTF
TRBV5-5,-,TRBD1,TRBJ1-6,TGTGCCAGCAGCCCCGGGACAGAACTCTATAATTCACCCCTCCACTTT,CASSPGTELYNSPLHF
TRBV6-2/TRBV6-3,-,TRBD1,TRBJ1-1,TGTGCCAGCAGTACAGGGGGCTGGTATGGGAACACTGAAGCTTTCTTT,CASSTGGWYGNTEAFF
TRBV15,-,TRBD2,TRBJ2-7,TGTGCCACCAGCAGAGAAAGCTGGGGGGGGAAGGGCTACGAGCAGTACTTC,CATSRESWGGKGYEQYF
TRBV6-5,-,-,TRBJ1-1,TGTGCCAGCAGTTACTCGATTGAGGGTAGGACTTTCTTT,CASSYSIEGRTFF
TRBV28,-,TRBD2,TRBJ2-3,TGTGCCAGCAGTCCCCGAGGCCTAGCGGGAATGGCAGATACGCAGTATTTT,CASSPRGLAGMADTQYF
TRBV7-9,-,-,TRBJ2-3,TGTGCCAGCAGCTATGACTCAGCAGTTTATTTT,CASSYDSAVYF
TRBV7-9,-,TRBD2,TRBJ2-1,TGTGCCAGCAGCCTCGTAGCGGGACCGCTGAATGAGCAGTTCTTC,CASSLVAGPLNEQFF
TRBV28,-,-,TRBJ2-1,TGTGCCAGCAGTTTAAGAAGTTACAATGAGCAGTTCTTC,CASSLRSYNEQFF
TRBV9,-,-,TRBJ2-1,TGTGCCAGTACCCGGGGAAGTAGCTCCTACAATGAGCAGTTCTTC,CASTRGSSSYNEQFF
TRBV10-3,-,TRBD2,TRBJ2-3,TGTGCCATCAGGATGGGACTAGCGGGGGGTGCGGATACGCAGTATTTT,CAIRMGLAGGADTQYF
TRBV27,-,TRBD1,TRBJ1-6,TGTGCCAGCAGTTTATATCAGGGGGCGTCCTATAATTCACCCCTCCACTTT,CASSLYQGASYNSPLHF
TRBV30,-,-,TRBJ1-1,TGTGCCTGGAACCGCGACAGGACAAACACTGAAGCTTTCTTT,CAWNRDRTNTEAFF
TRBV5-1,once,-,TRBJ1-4,TGCGCCAGCAGCTTGGGGTCCGGGGCCGCTAATGAAAAACTGTTTTTT,CASSLGSGAANEKLFF
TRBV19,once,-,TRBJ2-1,TGTGCCAGTAGTACCCGGGACTCCCGAAATGAGCAGTTCTTC,CASSTRDSRNEQFF
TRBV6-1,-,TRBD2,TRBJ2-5,TGTGCCAGCAGTGAGCTAGCGGGGGGGACGGCCCAGTACTTC,CASSELAGGTAQYF
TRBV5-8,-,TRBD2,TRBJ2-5,TGTGCCAGCAGCTCGGGGGGACTAGCGGGAGGGGAGACCCAGTACTTC,CASSSGGLAGGETQYF
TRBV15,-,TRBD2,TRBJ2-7,TGTGCCACCAGCAGGTCGGGAGGGCCTCCCTTGTACTTC,CATSRSGGPPLYF
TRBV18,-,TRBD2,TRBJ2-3,TGTGCCAGCAGGATGACTAGCGGGGCACCAGATACGCAGTATTTT,CASRMTSGAPDTQYF
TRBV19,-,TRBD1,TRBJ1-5,TGTGCCAGTAGTAAGGGGACAGGGAATAGCAATCAGCCCCAGCATTTT,CASSKGTGNSNQPQHF
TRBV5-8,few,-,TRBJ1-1,TGTGCCAGCACGACGAGAGCCACCTTGAACACTGAAGCTTTCTTT,CASTTRATLNTEAFF
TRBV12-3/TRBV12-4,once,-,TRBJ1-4,TGTGCCAGCAAGCAACAGGGCGGTGAAAAACTGTTTTTT,CASKQQGGEKLFF
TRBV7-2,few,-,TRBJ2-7,TGTGCCAGCAGCGGGTCGGGCCCCTTCGGGCAGTACTTC,CASSGSGPFGQYF
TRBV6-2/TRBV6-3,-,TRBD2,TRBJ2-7,TGTGCCAGCAGTTACAAATTACTAGCGGTCTCCTACGAGCAGTACTTC,CASSYKLLAVSYEQYF
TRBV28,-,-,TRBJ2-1,TGTGCCAGCAGTTCGGACATACGGTTTGGTCACAATGAGCAGTTCTTC,CASSSDIRFGHNEQFF
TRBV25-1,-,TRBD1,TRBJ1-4,TGTGCCAGCAGCCCGCCCTGGGGACAGGGAGCAACTAATGAAAAACTGTTTTTT,CASSPPWGQGATNEKLFF
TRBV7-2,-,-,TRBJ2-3,TGTGCCAGCAGCTTAGTAGGGAGGTCTAGTGATACGCAGTATTTT,CASSLVGRSSDTQYF
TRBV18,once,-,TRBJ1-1,TGTGCCAGCTCACCAAAGACAGGTGGGAACACTGAAGCTTTCTTT,CASSPKTGGNTEAFF
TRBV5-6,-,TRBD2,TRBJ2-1,TGTGCCAGCAGCTTGAAACTAGCGGCCATCAATGAGCAGTTCTTC,CASSLKLAAINEQFF
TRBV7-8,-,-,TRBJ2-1,TGTGCCAGCAGCGCAATAGTAACTAGCTCTGAGCAGTTCTTC,CASSAIVTSSEQFF
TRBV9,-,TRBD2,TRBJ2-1,TGTGCCAGCAGCATGCTAGCGGGAGTGGGTAGAAATGAGCAGTTCTTC,CASSMLAGVGRNEQFF
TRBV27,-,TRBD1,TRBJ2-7,TGTGCCAGCAGTCTACGGGACAGCCCTTTTTACGAGCAGTACTTC,CASSLRDSPFYEQYF
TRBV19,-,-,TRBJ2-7,TGTGCCAGTAGTATCCAGGGGGGACCCTACGAGCAGTACTTC,CASSIQGGPYEQYF
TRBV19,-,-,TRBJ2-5,TGTGCCAGTAGTACCCACAGGGTCGCGGCCCAGTACTTC,CASSTHRVAAQYF
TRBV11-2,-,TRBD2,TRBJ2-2,TGTGCCAGCAGCTTTATATCTAGCGGGAAGGGCGGGGAGCTGTTTTTT,CASSFISSGKGGELFF
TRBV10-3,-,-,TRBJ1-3,TGTGCCATCAGTGGGCTCCAGGAGGGAAACACCATATATTTT,CAISGLQEGNTIYF
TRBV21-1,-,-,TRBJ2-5,TGTGCCAGCAGCTCTCGACAGGGGGCTCTAGTCCGGTACTTC,CASSSRQGALVRYF
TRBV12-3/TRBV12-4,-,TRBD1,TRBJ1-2,TGTGCCAGCAGGACAGGGGGCGCGGGTGGCTACACCTTC,CASRTGGAGGYTF
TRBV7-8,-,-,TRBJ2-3,TGTGCCAGCAGCTTAGTGTCCGTAGTTGGGAGGAGGGATACGCAGTATTTT,CASSLVSVVGRRDTQYF
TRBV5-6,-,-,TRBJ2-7,TGTGCCAGCAGCTTAGGTTCGGGCGAGCAGTACTTC,CASSLGSGEQYF